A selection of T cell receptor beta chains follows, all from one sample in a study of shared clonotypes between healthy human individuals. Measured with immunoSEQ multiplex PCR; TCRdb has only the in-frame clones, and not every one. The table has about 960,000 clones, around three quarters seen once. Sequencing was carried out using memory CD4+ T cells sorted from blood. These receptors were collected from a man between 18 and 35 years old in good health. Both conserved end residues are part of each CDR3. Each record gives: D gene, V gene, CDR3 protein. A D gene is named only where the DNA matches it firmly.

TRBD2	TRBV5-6	CASSLRTSGRANTGELFF
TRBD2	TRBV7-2	CASGIVSGAPTDTQYF
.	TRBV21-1	CASSPRRTRPGNQPQHF
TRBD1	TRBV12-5	CASGSNRGQISYEQYF
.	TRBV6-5	CASSYYEGMSEAFF
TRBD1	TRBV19	CASSLGGLGNEQFF
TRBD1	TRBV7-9	CASSFPGQGSRGYTF
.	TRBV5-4	CASSLGQTGAFF
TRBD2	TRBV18	CASSAGTSGSGTDTQYF
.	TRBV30	CAWSGQAANYGYTF
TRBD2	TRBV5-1	CASSPGLATDTQYF